This TCR beta chain came from a study of blood T cell repertoires in COVID-19 (TCRdb year 2020). Broadly, across the study: Samples from collaborators originated in the United States, Italy and Spain and spanned both the acute and convalescent phases of COVID-19. Deeply sampled blood TCRbeta repertoires from subjects exposed to, actively infected with, or recovered from COVID-19 were included in the dataset. The repertoires were released in a freely available public database intended as a resource for research on the immune response to SARS-CoV-2. Samples came from the ongoing ImmuneRACE study (first 160 participants) plus 1,254 subjects from 6 global collaborators. The material from the prospective study consisted of cDNA or gDNA derived from T cells, B-cell-depleted T cells, or PBMCs. Sample metadata almost always included a de-identified subject ID, COVID-19 status, age in years and sex. Where available, HLA class I and class II types were obtained from metadata supplied by the sample provider rather than from assay-based typing. Overall study results and their limits: Clinical and demographic metadata were provided uncurated, with the amount varying by source and participant.

Whole blood was collected in K2EDTA tubes by collaborating institutions according to the institutions' own protocols. Collaborator samples were shipped for TCRbeta analysis as frozen whole blood, isolated PBMCs, or DNA extracted from either sample type. Concerning this clone itself: The specificity of this receptor is unknown. No qualities accompany the bases; no much larger clone lies one base away.

TCRbeta CDR3 regions were amplified from genomic DNA by means of the immunoSEQ Assay, a bias-controlled multiplex PCR. The source study handled its data this way. The number of nucleated cells in each sample was estimated from the amplification of reference gene primers within the assay. Sequence reads were collapsed and filtered to measure the absolute abundance of every unique TCRbeta CDR3 rearrangement. For each sample, productive Simpson clonality was calculated as the square root of Simpson's diversity index across productive rearrangements. TCRdb holds this immuneACCESS table with in-frame rearrangements only. Some clones are missing; in checked studies, unresolved V genes explain under half, and the rest has no known cause. V and J calls and clone size are those listed in that table; D and trimming were worked out from the DNA. Present in this sample are some 530,000 clones, roughly 88% of which were seen just once. The ten largest clones take up roughly 3.1% of the sample.

The sequencing input was peripheral blood. The sequence derives from a human donor in a cohort sampled during active COVID-19.

In nucleotide form, the sequence is TGTGCCAGCAGCTTGGGCAGGGGGTTGCAGACCCAGTACTTC. Its product reads: CASSLGRGLQTQYF. The V and J genes are TRBV5-6 and TRBJ2-5; 7 central nucleotides agree with TRBD1. V lost 0 bases and J lost 6 bases, and the count of bases not matched to a germline gene is 5. The CDR3 contains 14 residues, cysteine and phenylalanine counted. Only CDR3 DNA is held: 42 bases, read in frame from base 1. The germline V gene provides CDR1 SGHDT and CDR2 YYEEEE. The full variable domain, completed from the reference TRBV5-6 and TRBJ2-5 proteins outside the CDR3, reads DAGVTQSPTHLIKTRGQQVTLRCSPKSGHDTVSWYQQALGQGPQFIFQYYEEEERQRGNFPDRFSGHQFPNYSSELNVNALLLGDSALYLCASSLGRGLQTQYFGPGTRLLVL.